This T cell receptor beta chain was sequenced for a study of cytomegalovirus exposure and HLA in healthy donors. Overall study results and limits: Using a false discovery rate of 0.05, a later analysis showed that 15,000 to 20,000 TCR beta sequences were associated with HLA alleles. Donors were assumed by presence/absence analyses to have roughly uniform sequencing depth.

Healthy bone marrow donors made up the donors. 60 Vbeta and 13 Jbeta primers were used in PCR. TCRdb's copy holds only in-frame clones and misses some; the assay was immunoSEQ multiplex PCR. In the table there are tens of thousands of clones, about 79% of which are singletons. With regard to this clone: What it recognizes is unknown.

CDR3 size: 13 residues. The clonotype comes from a woman between 18 and 29 years old in good health and CMV-seronegative. The rearrangement links TRBV21-1 to TRBJ1-2. TRBV21-1 is a documented pseudogene. The sample comprised PBMCs. CDR3 amino acids: CASSPTDSYGYTF. CDR3 coding DNA: TGTGCCAGCAGCCCTACGGACTCCTATGGCTACACCTTC.